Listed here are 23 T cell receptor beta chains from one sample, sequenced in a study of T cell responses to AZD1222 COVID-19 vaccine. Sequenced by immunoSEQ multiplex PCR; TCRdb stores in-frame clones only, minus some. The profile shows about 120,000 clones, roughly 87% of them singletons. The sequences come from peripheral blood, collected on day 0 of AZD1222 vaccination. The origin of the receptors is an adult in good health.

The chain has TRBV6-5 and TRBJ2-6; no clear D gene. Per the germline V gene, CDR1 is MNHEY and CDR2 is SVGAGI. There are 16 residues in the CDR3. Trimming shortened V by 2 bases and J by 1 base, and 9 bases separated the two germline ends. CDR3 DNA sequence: TGTGCCAGCAGTTACGGGTCCCCATCTGGGGCCAACGTCCTGACTTTC. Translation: CASSYGSPSGANVLTF.

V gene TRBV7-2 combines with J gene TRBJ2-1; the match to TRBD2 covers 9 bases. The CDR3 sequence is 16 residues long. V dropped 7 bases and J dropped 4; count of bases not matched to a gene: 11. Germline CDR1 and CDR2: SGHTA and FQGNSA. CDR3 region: CASTWGASGVYNEQFF. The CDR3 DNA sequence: TGTGCCAGCACCTGGGGGGCTAGCGGGGTTTACAATGAGCAGTTCTTC. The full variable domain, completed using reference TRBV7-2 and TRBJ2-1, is GAGVSQSPSNKVTEKGKDVELRCDPISGHTALYWYRQSLGQGLEFLIYFQGNSAPDKSGLPSDRFSAERTGGSVSTLTIQRTQQEDSAVYLCASTWGASGVYNEQFFGPGTRLTVL.

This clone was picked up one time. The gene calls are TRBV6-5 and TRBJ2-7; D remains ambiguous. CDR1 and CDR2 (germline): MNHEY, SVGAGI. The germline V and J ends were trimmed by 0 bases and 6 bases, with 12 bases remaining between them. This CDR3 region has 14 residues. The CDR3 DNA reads TGTGCCAGCAGTTACTCGATTGCGCAGGTCGAGCAGTACTTC. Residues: CASSYSIAQVEQYF.

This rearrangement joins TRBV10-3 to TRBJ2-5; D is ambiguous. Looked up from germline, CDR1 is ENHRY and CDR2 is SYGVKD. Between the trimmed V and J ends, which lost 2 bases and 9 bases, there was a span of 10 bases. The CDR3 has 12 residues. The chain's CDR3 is CAISEDLSPQYF. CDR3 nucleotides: TGTGCCATCAGTGAGGATCTAAGTCCCCAGTACTTC.

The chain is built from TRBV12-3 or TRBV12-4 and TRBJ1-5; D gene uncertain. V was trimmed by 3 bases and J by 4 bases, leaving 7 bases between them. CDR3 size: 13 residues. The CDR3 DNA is TGTGCCAGCAGTTTCAGTGAGAATCAGCCCCAGCATTTT. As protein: CASSFSENQPQHF.

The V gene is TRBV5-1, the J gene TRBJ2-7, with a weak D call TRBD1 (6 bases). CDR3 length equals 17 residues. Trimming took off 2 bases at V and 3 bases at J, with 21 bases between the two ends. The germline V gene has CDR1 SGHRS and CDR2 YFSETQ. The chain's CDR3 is CASSFPGQGLGDYEQYF. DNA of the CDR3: TGCGCCAGCAGCTTCCCGGGACAAGGGCTAGGAGACTACGAGCAGTACTTC.

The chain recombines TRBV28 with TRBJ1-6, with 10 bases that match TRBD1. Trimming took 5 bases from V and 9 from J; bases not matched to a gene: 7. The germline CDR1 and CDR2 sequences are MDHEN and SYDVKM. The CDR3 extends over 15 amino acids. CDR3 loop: CASSPRTGGSSPLHF. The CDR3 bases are TGTGCCAGCAGTCCTCGGACAGGGGGAAGTTCACCCCTCCACTTT.

The DNA for the CDR3 is TGTGCCACTAGACTAGCGGTGAACACCGGGGAGCTGTTTTTT. Its translation is CATRLAVNTGELFF. J is TRBJ2-2 and V is TRBV7-3; 9 bases agree with TRBD2. The germline V gene has CDR1 SGHTA and CDR2 FQGTGA. The V segment lost 10 bases and the J segment 1 base; nucleotides outside the gene matches: 4. The CDR3 runs 14 residues.

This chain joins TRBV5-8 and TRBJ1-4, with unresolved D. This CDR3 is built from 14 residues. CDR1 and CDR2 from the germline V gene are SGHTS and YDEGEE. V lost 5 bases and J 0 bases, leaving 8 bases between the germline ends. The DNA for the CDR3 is TGTGCCAGCAGGACCGAATCAACTAATGAAAAACTGTTTTTT. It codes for CASRTESTNEKLFF.

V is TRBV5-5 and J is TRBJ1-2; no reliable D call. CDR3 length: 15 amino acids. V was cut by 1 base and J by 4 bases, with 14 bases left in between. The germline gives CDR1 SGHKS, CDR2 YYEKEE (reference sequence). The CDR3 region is CASSLSGRTIYGYTF. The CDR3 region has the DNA TGTGCCAGCAGCTTGAGTGGCAGGACCATCTATGGCTACACCTTC.

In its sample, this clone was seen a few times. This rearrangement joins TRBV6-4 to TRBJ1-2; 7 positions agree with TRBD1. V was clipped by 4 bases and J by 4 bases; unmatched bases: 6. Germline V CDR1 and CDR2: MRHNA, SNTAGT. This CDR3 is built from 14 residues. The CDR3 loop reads CASSGTGFSYGYTF. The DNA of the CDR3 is TGTGCCAGCAGTGGGACAGGCTTCTCCTATGGCTACACCTTC.

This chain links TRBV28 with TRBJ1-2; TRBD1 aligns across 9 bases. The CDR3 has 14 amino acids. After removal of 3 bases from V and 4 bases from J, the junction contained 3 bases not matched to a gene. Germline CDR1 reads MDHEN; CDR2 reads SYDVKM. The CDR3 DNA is TGTGCCAGCAGTTTTGGACAGGGGATCTATGGCTACACCTTC. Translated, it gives CASSFGQGIYGYTF.

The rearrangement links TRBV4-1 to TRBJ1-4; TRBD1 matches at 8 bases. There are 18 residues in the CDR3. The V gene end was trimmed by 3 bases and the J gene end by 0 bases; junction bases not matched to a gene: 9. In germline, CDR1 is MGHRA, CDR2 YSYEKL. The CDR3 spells CASSHGQGMSATNEKLFF. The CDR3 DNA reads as TGCGCCAGCAGCCACGGACAGGGTATGAGTGCAACTAATGAAAAACTGTTTTTT.

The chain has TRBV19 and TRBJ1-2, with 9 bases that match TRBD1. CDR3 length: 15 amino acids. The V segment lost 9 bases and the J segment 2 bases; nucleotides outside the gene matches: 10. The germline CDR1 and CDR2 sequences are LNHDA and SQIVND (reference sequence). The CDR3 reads CASSLQGALNYGYTF. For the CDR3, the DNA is TGTGCCAGCAGCTTACAGGGGGCTCTCAACTATGGCTACACCTTC. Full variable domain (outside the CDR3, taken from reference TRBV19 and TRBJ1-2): DGGITQSPKYLFRKEGQNVTLSCEQNLNHDAMYWYRQDPGQGLRLIYYSQIVNDFQKGDIAEGYSVSREKKESFPLTVTSAQKNPTAFYLCASSLQGALNYGYTFGSGTRLTVV.

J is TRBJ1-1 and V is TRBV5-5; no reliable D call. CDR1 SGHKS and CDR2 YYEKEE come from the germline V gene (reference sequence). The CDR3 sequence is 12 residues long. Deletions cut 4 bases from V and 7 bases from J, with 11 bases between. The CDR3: CASSMNGGEAFF. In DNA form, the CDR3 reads TGTGCCAGCAGCATGAATGGCGGTGAAGCTTTCTTT.

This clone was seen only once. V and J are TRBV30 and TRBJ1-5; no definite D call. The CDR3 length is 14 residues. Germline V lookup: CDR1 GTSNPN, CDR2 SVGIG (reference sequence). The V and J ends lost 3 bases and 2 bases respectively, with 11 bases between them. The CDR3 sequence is CAWSLTGGNQPQHF. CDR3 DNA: TGTGCCTGGAGCCTCACTGGGGGCAATCAGCCCCAGCATTTT. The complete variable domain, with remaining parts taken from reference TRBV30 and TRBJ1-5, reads SQTIHQWPATLVQPVGSPLSLECTVEGTSNPNLYWYRQAAGRGLQLLFYSVGIGQISSEVPQNLSASRPQDRQFILSSKKLLLSDSGFYLCAWSLTGGNQPQHFGDGTRLSIL.

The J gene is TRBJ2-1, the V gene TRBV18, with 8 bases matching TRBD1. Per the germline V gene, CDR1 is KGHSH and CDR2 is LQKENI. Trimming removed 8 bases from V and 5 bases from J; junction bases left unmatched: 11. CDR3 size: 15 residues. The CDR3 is CASTPWTGINNEQFF. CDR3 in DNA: TGTGCCAGCACCCCGTGGACAGGGATTAACAATGAGCAGTTCTTC.

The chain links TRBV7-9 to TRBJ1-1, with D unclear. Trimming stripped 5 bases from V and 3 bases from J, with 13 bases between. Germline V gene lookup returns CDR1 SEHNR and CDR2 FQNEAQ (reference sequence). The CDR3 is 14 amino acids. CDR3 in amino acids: CASSPTLRDTEAFF. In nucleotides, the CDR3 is TGTGCCAGCAGCCCAACTCTAAGGGACACTGAAGCTTTCTTT.

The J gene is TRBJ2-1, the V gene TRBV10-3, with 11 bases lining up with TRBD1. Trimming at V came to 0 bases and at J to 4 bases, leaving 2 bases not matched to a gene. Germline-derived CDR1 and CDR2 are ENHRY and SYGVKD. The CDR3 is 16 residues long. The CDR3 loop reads CAISESGQGVYNEQFF. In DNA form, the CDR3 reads TGTGCCATCAGTGAGTCGGGACAGGGGGTATACAATGAGCAGTTCTTC.

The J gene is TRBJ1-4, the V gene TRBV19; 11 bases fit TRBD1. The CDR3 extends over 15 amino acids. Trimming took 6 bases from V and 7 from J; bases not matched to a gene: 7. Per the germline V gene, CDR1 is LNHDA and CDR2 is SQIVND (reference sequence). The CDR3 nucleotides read TGTGCCAGTAGCACCAGGACAGGGGGCCGTGAAAAACTGTTTTTT. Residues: CASSTRTGGREKLFF.

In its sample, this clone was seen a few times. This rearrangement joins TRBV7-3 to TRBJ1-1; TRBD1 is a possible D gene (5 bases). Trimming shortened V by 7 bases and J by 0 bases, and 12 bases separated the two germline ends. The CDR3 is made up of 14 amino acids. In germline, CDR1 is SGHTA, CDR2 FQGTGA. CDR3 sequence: CASKLDIMNTEAFF. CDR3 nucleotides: TGTGCCAGCAAGCTGGACATCATGAACACTGAAGCTTTCTTT.

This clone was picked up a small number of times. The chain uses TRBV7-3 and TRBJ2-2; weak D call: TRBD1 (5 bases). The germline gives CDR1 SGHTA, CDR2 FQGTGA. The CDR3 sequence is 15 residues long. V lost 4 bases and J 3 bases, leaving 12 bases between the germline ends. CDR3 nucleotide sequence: TGTGCCAGCAGCTCTAGGGGCCCCTACACCGGGGAGCTGTTTTTT. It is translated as CASSSRGPYTGELFF.

CDR3 coding DNA: TGTGCCAGTCTCCGGGAAACTAATGAAAAACTGTTTTTT. Its translation: CASLRETNEKLFF. This chain links TRBV28 with TRBJ1-4; D is uncertain. In germline, CDR1 is MDHEN, CDR2 SYDVKM. The CDR3 spans 13 residues. Trimming removed 9 bases from V and 1 base from J, with 9 bases in between.